These 18 T cell receptor beta chains share one sample of origin, sequenced in a study of blood T cell repertoires in COVID-19. The table came from immunoSEQ multiplex PCR; TCRdb's copy has only in-frame clones and leaves some out. The table records some 160,000 clones, roughly three quarters of them present only once. The sequencing input was peripheral blood. Receptor source: a man in his sixties with acute or convalescent COVID-19.

This chain links TRBV7-8 with TRBJ2-1; TRBD1 agrees at 10 bases. CDR1 SGHVS and CDR2 FQNEAQ come from the germline V gene. Trimming at V came to 6 bases and at J to 4 bases, leaving 9 bases not matched to a gene. The CDR3 contains 16 residues. The DNA of the CDR3 is TGTGCCAGCAGGCCCGGGACAGGGGAAATATACAATGAGCAGTTCTTC. This encodes CASRPGTGEIYNEQFF. The whole variable domain, remainder taken from reference TRBV7-8 and TRBJ2-1, is GAGVSQSPRYKVAKRGQDVALRCDPISGHVSLFWYQQALGQGPEFLTYFQNEAQLDKSGLPSDRFFAERPEGSVSTLKIQRTQQEDSAVYLCASRPGTGEIYNEQFFGPGTRLTVL.

The gene calls are TRBV7-6 and TRBJ2-3; a weak D match, TRBD1 (6 bases). The V gene's germline CDR1 is SGHVS and CDR2 FNYEAQ. V lost 5 bases and J 0 bases, leaving 15 bases between the germline ends. This CDR3 region has 16 residues. The CDR3 DNA sequence: TGTGCCAGCAGCGCCGGGACAAAAATTAGCACAGATACGCAGTATTTT. This codes for CASSAGTKISTDTQYF.

The chain has TRBV5-1 and TRBJ2-7; possible D gene TRBD1, 6 bases. The ends were cut back, 0 bases at V and 1 base at J, with 17 bases in the middle. CDR1 SGHRS and CDR2 YFSETQ come from the germline V gene. The CDR3 spans 17 residues. The CDR3 bases are TGCGCCAGCAGCTTGGGGGCCGGGCCACAGGGTTCCTACGAGCAGTACTTC. Its protein product is CASSLGAGPQGSYEQYF.

The rearrangement links TRBV5-1 to TRBJ2-4, with TRBD1 matching 8 bases. Unmatched junction bases numbered 3, after V lost 0 bases and J lost 1 base. The CDR3 spans 16 residues. Germline loops: CDR1 SGHRS, CDR2 YFSETQ. CDR3 DNA sequence: TGCGCCAGCAGCTTGGGACAGGGGTTGGCCAAAAACATTCAGTACTTC. It translates to CASSLGQGLAKNIQYF.

This clone was seen at least ten times. This sequence joins TRBV5-6 and TRBJ2-1; tentative D call: TRBD2 (6 bases). V gave up 3 bases and J gave up 0 bases, with 13 bases separating them. The CDR3 extends over 16 amino acids. The germline CDR1 and CDR2 sequences are SGHDT and YYEEEE. CDR3 region: CASSSGYGSSYNEQFF. The CDR3 DNA follows: TGTGCCAGCAGCTCGGGGTACGGGAGCTCCTACAATGAGCAGTTCTTC. Complete variable domain (other parts from reference TRBV5-6 and TRBJ2-1): DAGVTQSPTHLIKTRGQQVTLRCSPKSGHDTVSWYQQALGQGPQFIFQYYEEEERQRGNFPDRFSGHQFPNYSSELNVNALLLGDSALYLCASSSGYGSSYNEQFFGPGTRLTVL.

The chain combines TRBV19 with TRBJ1-5, with TRBD1 matching over 9 bases. The CDR3 covers 14 residues. Trimming took 10 bases from V and 6 from J; bases not matched to a gene: 10. Germline values: CDR1 LNHDA, CDR2 SQIVND (reference sequence). As DNA, the CDR3 is TGTGCCACTACCACAGGGGGCGGGGGTCAGCCCCAGCATTTT. As protein: CATTTGGGGQPQHF.

This clone was detected only once. The chain links TRBV18 to TRBJ2-2; 8 nucleotides line up with TRBD2. J was trimmed by 1 base and V by 3 bases; bases with no gene match: 1. The germline gives CDR1 KGHSH, CDR2 LQKENI. This CDR3 spans 15 amino acids. The CDR3 loop is CASSPTSGNTGELFF. DNA of the CDR3: TGTGCCAGCTCACCTACTAGCGGGAACACCGGGGAGCTGTTTTTT.

The chain uses TRBV28 and TRBJ2-2; D remains ambiguous. Trimming pared 4 bases from V and 6 bases from J, leaving 9 bases between. Germline loops: CDR1 MDHEN, CDR2 SYDVKM. The CDR3 extends over 13 amino acids. Written as DNA, the CDR3 is TGTGCCAGCAGTTCTCATACAGCCGGGGAGCTGTTTTTT. This translates into CASSSHTAGELFF.

V usage is TRBV19 and J usage is TRBJ2-3; 12 bases are a match to TRBD2. The CDR3 consists of 14 residues. J was trimmed by 5 bases and V by 6 bases; bases with no gene match: 3. CDR1 and CDR2 (germline): LNHDA, SQIVND (reference sequence). The CDR3 DNA follows: TGTGCCAGTAGCCCGGGACTAGCGGGAGATACGCAGTATTTT. Translating gives CASSPGLAGDTQYF.

The rearrangement uses TRBV3-1 (or the pseudogene TRBV3-2) and TRBJ2-3; no reliable D call. Deletions cut 8 bases from V and 1 base from J, with 10 bases between. This CDR3 spans 13 amino acids. The germline V gene encodes CDR1 LGHDT and CDR2 YNNKEL (reference sequence). This CDR3 is CASRQEGTDTQYF. The DNA of the CDR3 is TGTGCCAGCCGGCAGGAAGGCACAGATACGCAGTATTTT.

This chain links TRBV7-2 with TRBJ2-3; TRBD2 agrees at 7 bases. J was trimmed by 4 bases and V by 5 bases; bases with no gene match: 6. The CDR3 loop spans 14 amino acids. Germline CDR1 is SGHTA and CDR2 is FQGNSA. The CDR3 region is CASSPPGLSDTQYF. The DNA of the CDR3 is TGTGCCAGCAGCCCTCCGGGACTATCAGATACGCAGTATTTT.

V usage is TRBV5-8 and J usage is TRBJ2-1; possible D gene TRBD2, 5 bases. V lost 2 bases to trimming and J lost 0 bases, with 12 bases between them. This CDR3 region has 16 residues. Germline V gives CDR1 SGHTS, CDR2 YDEGEE. The chain's CDR3 is CASSLSGARSYNEQFF. CDR3 sequence (DNA): TGTGCCAGCAGCTTAAGCGGAGCTCGCTCCTACAATGAGCAGTTCTTC.

The chain is built from TRBV18 and TRBJ1-2; D gene uncertain. The CDR3 totals 13 residues. The V end lost 3 bases, the J end lost 2 bases, and 7 bases lay between the germline ends. The V gene's germline CDR1 is KGHSH and CDR2 LQKENI. The CDR3 DNA sequence: TGTGCCAGCTCACCCCACAGAAACTATGGCTACACCTTC. Its translation is CASSPHRNYGYTF.

This sequence joins TRBV27 and TRBJ2-7; 10 bases map to TRBD1. The CDR3 spans 12 residues. Germline CDR1 MNHEY, CDR2 SMNVEV (reference sequence). With 6 bases clipped from V and 7 bases from J, the junction kept 3 bases outside the gene matches. CDR3 nucleotide sequence: TGTGCCAGCAGGGACAGGGGGGGGGAGCAGTACTTC. Amino acid sequence: CASRDRGGEQYF.

The chain carries TRBV7-9 and TRBJ2-3; 10 bases align to TRBD2. The CDR3 spans 19 residues. Germline CDR1 is SEHNR and CDR2 is FQNEAQ (reference sequence). V dropped 4 bases and J dropped 0; count of bases not matched to a gene: 13. The CDR3 spells CASSSTTLGLAESTDTQYF. DNA for the CDR3: TGTGCCAGCAGCTCGACAACTCTCGGACTAGCGGAGAGCACAGATACGCAGTATTTT.

This clone was counted many times. The chain carries TRBV3-1 (or the pseudogene TRBV3-2) and TRBJ2-3, with a weak D call TRBD1 (5 bases). Trimming removed 4 bases at V and 1 base at J, with 15 bases between. The V gene's germline CDR1 is LGHDT and CDR2 YNNKEL (reference sequence). This CDR3 is 16 amino acids long. The CDR3 loop reads CASSRPRVGGTDTQYF. In nucleotides, the CDR3 is TGTGCCAGCAGCCGTCCAAGAGTAGGGGGCACAGATACGCAGTATTTT.

The chain recombines TRBV7-8 with TRBJ1-2, with TRBD1 matching 7 bases. The CDR3 runs to 17 residues. The germline gives CDR1 SGHVS, CDR2 FQNEAQ. Trimming cost V 5 bases and J 7 bases; bases outside gene matches: 19. The CDR3 coding sequence is TGTGCCAGCAGCGTACCACTGCGATTACAGGGGCAGACTGGCTACACCTTC. Protein: CASSVPLRLQGQTGYTF.

This sequence joins TRBV30 and TRBJ2-1; TRBD2 agrees at 8 bases. The germline V gene has CDR1 GTSNPN and CDR2 SVGIG (reference sequence). This CDR3 region has 12 residues. After removal of 2 bases from V and 9 bases from J, the junction contained 3 bases not matched to a gene. The CDR3 DNA is TGTGCCTGGAGTTGGCTAGCGGGTGAGCAGTTCTTC. Encoded protein: CAWSWLAGEQFF.